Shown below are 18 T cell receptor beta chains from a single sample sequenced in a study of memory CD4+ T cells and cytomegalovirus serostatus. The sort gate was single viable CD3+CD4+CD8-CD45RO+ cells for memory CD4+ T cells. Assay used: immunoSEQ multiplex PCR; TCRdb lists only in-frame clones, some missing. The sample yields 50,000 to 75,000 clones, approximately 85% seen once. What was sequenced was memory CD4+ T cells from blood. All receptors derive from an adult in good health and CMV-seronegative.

The CDR3, as DNA: TGTGCCAGCAGGATGGACAGGGGGGGTCAGCCCCAGCATTTT. This gives the protein CASRMDRGGQPQHF. The V gene is TRBV6-5, the J gene TRBJ1-5; 10 bases line up with TRBD1. The CDR3 loop spans 14 amino acids. J gave up 6 bases and V 6 bases, and 5 bases lay outside the gene matches. CDR1 and CDR2 (germline): MNHEY, SVGAGI.

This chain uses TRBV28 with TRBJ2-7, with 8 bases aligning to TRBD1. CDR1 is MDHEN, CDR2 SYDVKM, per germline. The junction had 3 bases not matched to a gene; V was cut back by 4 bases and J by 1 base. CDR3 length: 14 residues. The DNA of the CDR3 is TGTGCCAGCAGTTCGGGGACAGGTTCCTACGAGCAGTACTTC. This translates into CASSSGTGSYEQYF.

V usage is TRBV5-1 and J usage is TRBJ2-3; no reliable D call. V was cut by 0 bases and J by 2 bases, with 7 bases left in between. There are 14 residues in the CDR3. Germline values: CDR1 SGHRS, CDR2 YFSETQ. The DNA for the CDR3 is TGCGCCAGCAGCTTGGGCGACTTCACAGATACGCAGTATTTT. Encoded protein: CASSLGDFTDTQYF.

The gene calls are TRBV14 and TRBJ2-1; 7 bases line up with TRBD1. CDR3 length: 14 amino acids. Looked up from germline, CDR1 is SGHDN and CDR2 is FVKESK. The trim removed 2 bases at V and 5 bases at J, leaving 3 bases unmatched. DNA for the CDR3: TGTGCCAGCAGCCAATTCGACAGGGACAATGAGCAGTTCTTC. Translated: CASSQFDRDNEQFF. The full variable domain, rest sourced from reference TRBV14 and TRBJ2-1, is EAGVTQFPSHSVIEKGQTVTLRCDPISGHDNLYWYRRVMGKEIKFLLHFVKESKQDESGMPNNRFLAERTGGTYSTLKVQPAELEDSGVYFCASSQFDRDNEQFFGPGTRLTVL.

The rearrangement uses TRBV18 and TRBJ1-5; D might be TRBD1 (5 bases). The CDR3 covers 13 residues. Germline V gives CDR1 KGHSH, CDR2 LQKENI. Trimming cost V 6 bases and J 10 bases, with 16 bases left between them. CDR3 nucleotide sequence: TGTGCCAGCTCTGTGGGGGATATCAGCCCCCAGCATTTT. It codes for CASSVGDISPQHF. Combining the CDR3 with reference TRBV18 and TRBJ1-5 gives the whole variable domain NAGVMQNPRHLVRRRGQEARLRCSPMKGHSHVYWYRQLPEEGLKFMVYLQKENIIDESGMPKERFSAEFPKEGPSILRIQQVVRGDSAAYFCASSVGDISPQHFGDGTRLSIL.

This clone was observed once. The CDR3 loop reads CASSLAGRQETQYF. CDR3 nucleotide sequence: TGTGCCAGCAGCTTAGCGGGACGGCAAGAGACCCAGTACTTC. The chain is built from TRBV7-3 and TRBJ2-5; weak D call: TRBD2 (6 bases). The CDR3 runs to 14 residues. The germline CDR1 and CDR2 sequences are SGHTA and FQGTGA. V was cut by 2 bases and J by 2 bases, with 9 bases left in between. The full variable domain, rest sourced from reference TRBV7-3 and TRBJ2-5, is GAGVSQTPSNKVTEKGKYVELRCDPISGHTALYWYRQSLGQGPEFLIYFQGTGAADDSGLPNDRFFAVRPEGSVSTLKIQRTERGDSAVYLCASSLAGRQETQYFGPGTRLLVL.

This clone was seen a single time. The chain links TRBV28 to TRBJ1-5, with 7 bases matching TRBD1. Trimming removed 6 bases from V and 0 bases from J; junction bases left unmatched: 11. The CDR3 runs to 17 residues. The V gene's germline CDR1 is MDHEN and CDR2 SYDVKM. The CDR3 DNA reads TGTGCCAGCAGCCTAGCGGGACAGTCTTATAGCAATCAGCCCCAGCATTTT. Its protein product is CASSLAGQSYSNQPQHF.

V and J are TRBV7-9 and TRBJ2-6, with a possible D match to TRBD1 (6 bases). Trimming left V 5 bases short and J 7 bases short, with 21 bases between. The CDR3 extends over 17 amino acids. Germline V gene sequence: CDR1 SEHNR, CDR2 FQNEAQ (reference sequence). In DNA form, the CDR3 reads TGTGCCAGCAGCGTACCCACCGGGACAACGAGAGCCAACGTCCTGACTTTC. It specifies CASSVPTGTTRANVLTF.

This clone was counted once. The CDR3 DNA is TGTGCCAGCAGTGAGGCGGGGAACTATGGCTACACCTTC. Translating it yields CASSEAGNYGYTF. J is TRBJ1-2 and V is TRBV25-1, with D unclear. The CDR3 runs 13 residues. Germline V gene lookup returns CDR1 MGHDK and CDR2 SYGVNS. With 3 bases removed from V and 2 bases from J, the gap between germline ends came to 7 bases.

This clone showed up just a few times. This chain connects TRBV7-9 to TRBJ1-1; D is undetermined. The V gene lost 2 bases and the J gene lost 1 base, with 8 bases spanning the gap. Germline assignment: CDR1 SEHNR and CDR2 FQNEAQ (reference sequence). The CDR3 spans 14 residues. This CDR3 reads CASSLNQRNTEAFF. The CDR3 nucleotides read TGTGCCAGCAGCTTAAACCAGAGGAACACTGAAGCTTTCTTT.

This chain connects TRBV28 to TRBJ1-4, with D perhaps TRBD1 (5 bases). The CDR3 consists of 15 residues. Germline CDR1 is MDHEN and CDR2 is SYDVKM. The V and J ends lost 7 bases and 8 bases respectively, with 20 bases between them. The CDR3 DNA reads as TGTGCCAGCACCATAGGGTCGGGGCCAGAGGAAAAACTGTTTTTT. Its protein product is CASTIGSGPEEKLFF.

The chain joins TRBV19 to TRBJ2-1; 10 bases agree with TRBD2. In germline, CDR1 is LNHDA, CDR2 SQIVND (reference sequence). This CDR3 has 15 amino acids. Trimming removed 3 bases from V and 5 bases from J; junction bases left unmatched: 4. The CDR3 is CASSMLAGVNNEQFF. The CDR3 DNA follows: TGTGCCAGTAGTATGCTAGCGGGGGTAAACAATGAGCAGTTCTTC.

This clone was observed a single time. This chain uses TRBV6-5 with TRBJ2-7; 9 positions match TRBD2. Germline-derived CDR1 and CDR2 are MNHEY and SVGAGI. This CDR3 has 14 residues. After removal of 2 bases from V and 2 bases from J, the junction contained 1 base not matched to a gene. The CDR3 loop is CASSYKRGAYEQYF. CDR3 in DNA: TGTGCCAGCAGTTACAAGCGGGGGGCCTACGAGCAGTACTTC.

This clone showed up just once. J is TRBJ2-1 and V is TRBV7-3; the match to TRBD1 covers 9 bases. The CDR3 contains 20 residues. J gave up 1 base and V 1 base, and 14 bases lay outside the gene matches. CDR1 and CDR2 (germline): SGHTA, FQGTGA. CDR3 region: CASSLNRDRAGGKSYNEQFF. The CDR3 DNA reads TGTGCCAGCAGCTTAAATCGGGACAGGGCGGGCGGGAAGTCCTACAATGAGCAGTTCTTC.

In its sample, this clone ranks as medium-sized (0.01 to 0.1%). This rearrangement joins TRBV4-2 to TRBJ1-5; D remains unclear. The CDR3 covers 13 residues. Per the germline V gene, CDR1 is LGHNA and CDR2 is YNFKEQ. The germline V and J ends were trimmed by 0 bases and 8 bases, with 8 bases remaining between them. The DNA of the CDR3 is TGTGCCAGCAGCCAAGATCGGGTCAAGCCCCAGCATTTT. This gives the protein CASSQDRVKPQHF.

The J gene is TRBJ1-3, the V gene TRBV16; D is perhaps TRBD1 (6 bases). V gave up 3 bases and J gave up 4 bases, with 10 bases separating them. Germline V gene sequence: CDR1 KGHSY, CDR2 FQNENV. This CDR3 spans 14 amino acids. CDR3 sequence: CASSHGTLGNTIYF. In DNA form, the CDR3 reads TGTGCCAGCAGCCACGGGACATTAGGAAACACCATATATTTT.

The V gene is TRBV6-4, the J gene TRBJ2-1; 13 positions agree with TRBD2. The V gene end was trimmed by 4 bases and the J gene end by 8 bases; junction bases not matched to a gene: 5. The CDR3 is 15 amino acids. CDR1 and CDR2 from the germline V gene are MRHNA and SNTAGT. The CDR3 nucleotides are TGTGCCAGCAGTGTCACTAGCGGGGGGGCCTATGAGCAGTTCTTC. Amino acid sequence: CASSVTSGGAYEQFF.

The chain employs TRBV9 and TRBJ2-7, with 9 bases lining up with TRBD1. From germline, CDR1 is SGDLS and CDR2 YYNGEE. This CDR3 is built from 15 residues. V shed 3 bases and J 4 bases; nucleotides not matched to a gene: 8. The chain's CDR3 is CASSAEQGAPYEQYF. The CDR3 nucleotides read TGTGCCAGCAGCGCTGAACAGGGGGCCCCTTACGAGCAGTACTTC. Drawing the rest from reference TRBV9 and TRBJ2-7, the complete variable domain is DSGVTQTPKHLITATGQRVTLRCSPRSGDLSVYWYQQSLDQGLQFLIQYYNGEERAKGNILERFSAQQFPDLHSELNLSSLELGDSALYFCASSAEQGAPYEQYFGPGTRLTVT.